The present T cell receptor beta chain was sequenced within a study of T cell repertoires in cytomegalovirus infection (dated 2019 in TCRdb). Regarding the complete study: The peptide stimulations were aimed at well-studied HLA-B-restricted epitopes as well as recently identified HLA-C-restricted CMV epitopes, whose presentation resists viral immunomodulation. Because public TCR beta signatures pointed to carriage of CMV infection together with the matching HLA type, the HLA type of each donor mattered for the analysis.

On the study overall, not on this receptor specifically: Cumulative frequency of public TCR beta family members discriminated carriers of CMV infection plus the relevant HLA type in this cohort and an independent 352-donor cohort. The ex vivo response was dominated by HLA-C-restricted CMV-specific TCR beta clonotypes, and the single most frequent clonotype in two of eight donors was supplied by these HLA-C-restricted clonotypes.

Sequenced using an Illumina HiSeq 1500. TCRdb redid the processing of the public reads, applying fastp at Q25 and MiXCR, and retained in-frame beta chains. Each entry is one CDR3 protein sequence, shown with its most common DNA and genes. The sample data list 200,000 or so distinct CDR3 sequences, and 35% to 45% of these were observed just once. Over 45% of the sample is taken by the ten largest. The intended sense of this specimen's treatment or condition label: in vitro stimulation with specific CMV peptide epitopes to enrich CMV-specific T cells. The cysteine opens and the phenylalanine closes a CDR3 of 14 amino acids. Just CDR3 DNA is preserved here, 42 bases in frame from base 1. CDR1 SEHNR and CDR2 FQNEAQ are derived from the germline V gene (reference sequence). At the junction V is shortened by 6 bases and J by 0 bases, with 9 bases in between. About this clonotype itself: There is no known antigen for this receptor. No much larger clonotype is one base removed from it; base qualities were not supplied.

The sequencing here drew on CD8+ T cells from cultured PBMCs, taken from culture after CMV antigen stimulation. This receptor was identified in a human donor in good health (CMV status not recorded). Some clones in this sample may be carry-over from other donors' samples. The chain joins TRBV7-9 to TRBJ1-3; the D region possibly corresponds to TRBD1 (5 bases align). The DNA sequence reads TGTGCCAGCAGATACGGGGGCTCTGGAAACACCATATATTTT. This gives the protein CASRYGGSGNTIYF.